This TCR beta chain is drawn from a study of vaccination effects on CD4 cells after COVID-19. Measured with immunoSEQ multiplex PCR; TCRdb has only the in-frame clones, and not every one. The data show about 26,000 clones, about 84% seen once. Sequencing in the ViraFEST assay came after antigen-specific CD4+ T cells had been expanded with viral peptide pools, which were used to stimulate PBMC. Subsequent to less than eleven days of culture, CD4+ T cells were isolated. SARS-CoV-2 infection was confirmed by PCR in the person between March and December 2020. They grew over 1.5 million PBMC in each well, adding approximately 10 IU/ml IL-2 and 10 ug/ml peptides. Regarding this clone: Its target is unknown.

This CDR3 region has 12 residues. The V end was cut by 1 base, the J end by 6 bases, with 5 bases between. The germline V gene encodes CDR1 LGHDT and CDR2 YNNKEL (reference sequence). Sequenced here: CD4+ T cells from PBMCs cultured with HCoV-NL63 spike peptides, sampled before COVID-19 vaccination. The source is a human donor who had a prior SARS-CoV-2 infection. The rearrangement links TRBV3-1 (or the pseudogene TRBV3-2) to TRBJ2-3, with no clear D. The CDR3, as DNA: TGTGCCAGCAGCCAAGTCTGGGATACGCAGTATTTT. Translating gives CASSQVWDTQYF.